The 21 T cell receptor beta chains listed next were all sequenced from one sample in a study of blood T cell repertoires in COVID-19. Only in-frame clones appear in the TCRdb table, and some are missing; sequencing was by immunoSEQ multiplex PCR. The table includes approximately 130,000 clones, around four fifths detected once. Sequencing input: peripheral blood. Source of these receptors: a human donor in a cohort sampled during active COVID-19.

This clone was found a few times. The V call is TRBV13, the J call TRBJ1-2; 7 nucleotides line up with TRBD1. V lost 3 bases, J lost 6 bases, and 4 bases stayed unmatched. CDR3 length: 13 amino acids. Germline V gives CDR1 PRHDT, CDR2 FYEKMQ (reference sequence). This chain's CDR3 is CASSFRGGDGYTF. The CDR3 DNA is TGTGCCAGCAGCTTCCGAGGGGGCGATGGCTACACCTTC.

This clone occurred a few times. This chain links TRBV11-2 with TRBJ2-4, with a weak D call TRBD2 (5 bases). The ends were cut back, 3 bases at V and 8 bases at J, with 14 bases in the middle. Per germline, CDR1 SGHAT and CDR2 FQNNGV. The CDR3 consists of 14 residues. CDR3 nucleotide sequence: TGTGCCAGCAGCTTTGGGTCCCGGGGAGACATTCAGTACTTC. Translation: CASSFGSRGDIQYF.

This sequence joins TRBV27 and TRBJ1-5; possible D gene TRBD1, 6 bases. CDR1 is MNHEY and CDR2 is SMNVEV in the germline V gene (reference sequence). The ends were cut back, 5 bases at V and 4 bases at J, with 21 bases in the middle. The CDR3 is 17 residues long. CDR3 sequence (DNA): TGTGCCAGCAGTCTATACCCAGAGGAAAGGGGGAATCAGCCCCAGCATTTT. Protein sequence: CASSLYPEERGNQPQHF.

The V call is TRBV2, the J call TRBJ1-1; D is unclear. Trimming removed 3 bases at V and 3 bases at J, with 11 bases between. The CDR3 extends over 14 amino acids. Germline values: CDR1 SNHLY, CDR2 FYNNEI. The CDR3 spells CASSDLEFDTEAFF. DNA of the CDR3: TGTGCCAGCAGTGATCTGGAGTTTGACACTGAAGCTTTCTTT.

The chain recombines TRBV4-2 with TRBJ2-4; the D gene is possibly TRBD1 (5 bases). The CDR3 sequence is 13 residues long. Germline values: CDR1 LGHNA, CDR2 YNFKEQ. Trimming left V 1 base short and J 12 bases short, with 13 bases between. This CDR3 is CASSQGSGYDQYF. CDR3 DNA sequence: TGTGCCAGCAGCCAAGGATCAGGGTACGATCAGTACTTC.

This clone was picked up one time. The chain carries TRBV27 and TRBJ2-2; a weak D match, TRBD1 (6 bases). The CDR3 sequence is 16 residues long. Germline V gives CDR1 MNHEY, CDR2 SMNVEV (reference sequence). Trimming removed 5 bases at V and 4 bases at J, with 17 bases between. Here the CDR3 DNA reads TGTGCCAGCAGTACGTTCCTGGGGGCGGGCACCGGGGAGCTGTTTTTT. This encodes CASSTFLGAGTGELFF.

The chain uses TRBV2 and TRBJ1-2; D unclear. The ends were cut back, 1 base at V and 5 bases at J, with 11 bases in the middle. CDR1 is SNHLY and CDR2 is FYNNEI in the germline V gene. The CDR3 is 14 residues long. For the CDR3, the DNA is TGTGCCAGCAGTGAAGGCCCCTACAGTTATGGCTACACCTTC. This sequence encodes CASSEGPYSYGYTF.

The rearrangement links TRBV3-1 (or the pseudogene TRBV3-2) to TRBJ1-2, with D uncertain. V shed 0 bases and J shed 8 bases, with 10 bases lying between them. The CDR3 totals 13 residues. Germline lookup yields CDR1 LGHDT and CDR2 YNNKEL (reference sequence). CDR3 DNA sequence: TGTGCCAGCAGCCAAGAAGGGAGGTCCGGCTACACCTTC. Its translation is CASSQEGRSGYTF.

The chain has TRBV15 and TRBJ2-3, with D possibly being TRBD1 (6 bases). The CDR3 contains 19 residues. Per germline, CDR1 LNHNV and CDR2 YYDKDF (reference sequence). The ends were cut back, 6 bases at V and 5 bases at J, with 30 bases in the middle. As DNA, the CDR3 is TGTGCCACCAGAAAGAGTGGGGTGGACCAGGGGCCGCTCCAAGATACGCAGTATTTT. Its translation is CATRKSGVDQGPLQDTQYF.

V and J are TRBV2 and TRBJ1-6; D gene unclear. CDR3 length equals 13 residues. Between the trimmed V and J ends, which lost 0 bases and 11 bases, there was a span of 8 bases. The germline V gene has CDR1 SNHLY and CDR2 FYNNEI. The CDR3 DNA sequence: TGTGCCAGCAGTGAAGCGGCAGGCGCACCCCTCCACTTT. This gives the protein CASSEAAGAPLHF. Looking up the rest from reference TRBV2 and TRBJ1-6 gives the full variable domain: EPEVTQTPSHQVTQMGQEVILRCVPISNHLYFYWYRQILGQKVEFLVSFYNNEISEKSEIFDDQFSVERPDGSNFTLKIRSTKLEDSAMYFCASSEAAGAPLHFGNGTRLTVT.

The rearrangement joins TRBV9 to TRBJ1-1; 8 bases align to TRBD1. Germline CDR1 is SGDLS and CDR2 is YYNGEE. The CDR3 extends over 16 amino acids. The J segment lost 0 bases and the V segment lost 0 bases, leaving 4 bases of the junction unmatched. The CDR3, as DNA: TGTGCCAGCAGCGTAGGGACAGGGATGTTGAACACTGAAGCTTTCTTT. Amino acids: CASSVGTGMLNTEAFF.

This clone was observed at least ten times. V gene TRBV7-2 combines with J gene TRBJ2-7; a possible D gene is TRBD2 (5 bases). Germline V gene lookup returns CDR1 SGHTA and CDR2 FQGNSA. This CDR3 has 13 residues. V gave up 8 bases and J gave up 7 bases, with 18 bases separating them. The CDR3 DNA sequence: TGTGCCAGCGGGAGATCATCAGAGACGGAGCAGTACTTC. Amino acids: CASGRSSETEQYF.

The chain is built from TRBV19 and TRBJ1-5; 7 nucleotides agree with TRBD1. The germline CDR1 and CDR2 sequences are LNHDA and SQIVND (reference sequence). The CDR3 runs to 14 residues. The trim removed 6 bases at V and 1 base at J, leaving 3 bases unmatched. The CDR3 sequence: CASSDRASNQPQHF. CDR3 DNA: TGTGCCAGTAGCGACAGGGCCAGCAATCAGCCCCAGCATTTT.

This clone was seen a handful of times. The chain uses TRBV7-2 and TRBJ1-4; D perhaps matches TRBD1 (5 bases). With 1 base removed from V and 4 bases from J, the gap between germline ends came to 19 bases. Germline CDR1 reads SGHTA; CDR2 reads FQGNSA. The CDR3 is made up of 18 amino acids. Here the CDR3 DNA reads TGTGCCAGCAGCTTAGACCCCCCCTGGGGCATCGGTAATGAAAAACTGTTTTTT. Encoded protein: CASSLDPPWGIGNEKLFF.

This clone appeared a single time. This rearrangement joins TRBV4-3 to TRBJ2-3, with 11 bases aligning to TRBD2. Germline V gene data show CDR1 as LGHNA and CDR2 as YSLEER. V was clipped by 1 base and J by 1 base; unmatched bases: 4. The CDR3 is 17 residues long. In DNA form, the CDR3 reads TGCGCCAGCAGCCAAGTGGGGACTAGCGGCGGCACAGATACGCAGTATTTT. Its protein is CASSQVGTSGGTDTQYF.

The V call is TRBV24-1, the J call TRBJ2-1, with TRBD1 as a possible D gene (6 bases). The V and J ends lost 5 bases and 4 bases respectively, with 11 bases between them. This CDR3 contains 14 residues. CDR1 and CDR2 (germline): KGHDR, SFDVKD. The CDR3, as DNA: TGTGCCACCAGTGTTAATACAGGGTACAATGAGCAGTTCTTC. Translation: CATSVNTGYNEQFF.

Here the CDR3 DNA reads TGTGCCAGCAGTTACTCGTTGGCAGGGGAAGCTTTCTTT. Protein: CASSYSLAGEAFF. The chain uses TRBV6-5 and TRBJ1-1; maybe TRBD1 (5 bases). The CDR3 totals 13 residues. Germline V gives CDR1 MNHEY, CDR2 SVGAGI. Trimming pared 0 bases from V and 8 bases from J, leaving 10 bases between.

CDR3 sequence reads: CASSQDPAHSIDYEQYF. CDR3 DNA sequence: TGTGCCAGCAGCCAAGACCCGGCACACAGCATAGACTACGAGCAGTACTTC. V and J are TRBV4-2 and TRBJ2-7, with D unresolved. This CDR3 is built from 17 residues. Germline V gives CDR1 LGHNA, CDR2 YNFKEQ. Trimming left V 0 bases short and J 3 bases short, with 18 bases between.

The chain recombines TRBV18 with TRBJ2-3; D is possibly TRBD2 (6 bases). CDR1 KGHSH and CDR2 LQKENI come from the germline V gene. The CDR3 runs to 16 residues. V was pared by 1 base and J by 0 bases, with 11 bases between. CDR3 coding DNA: TGTGCCAGCTCACCACTGGCCGGGGGAAGCACAGATACGCAGTATTTT. Its translation is CASSPLAGGSTDTQYF.

The rearrangement links TRBV24-1 to TRBJ1-1; TRBD1 might be the D (5 bases). V was shortened by 3 bases and J by 1 base, with 11 bases between the two germline ends. The length of the CDR3 is 15 residues. Germline loops: CDR1 KGHDR, CDR2 SFDVKD. Here the CDR3 reads CATSDTRVGNTEAFF. As DNA, the CDR3 is TGTGCCACCAGTGATACCAGGGTAGGGAACACTGAAGCTTTCTTT.

The chain uses TRBV7-6 and TRBJ2-2, with D perhaps matching TRBD1 (6 bases). CDR3 length: 15 residues. Per germline, CDR1 SGHVS and CDR2 FNYEAQ. With 5 bases removed from V and 4 bases from J, the gap between germline ends came to 14 bases. The CDR3 DNA is TGTGCCAGCAGCCCCCAAGGGGGACCCACCGGGGAGCTGTTTTTT. As protein: CASSPQGGPTGELFF.